A selection of T cell receptor beta chains follows, all from one sample in a study of lymphopenia after photon versus proton radiotherapy. This table comes from immunoSEQ multiplex PCR, and its TCRdb copy is limited to in-frame clones, with some not included. The data show about 160,000 clones, roughly nine tenths seen once. The material sequenced was peripheral blood, taken from a patient treated with photon-based radiotherapy. These receptors were obtained from a man over 45 with gastric cancer. Both conserved end residues are trimmed from each CDR3. Fields, in order: CDR3 protein, J gene, V gene, D gene. The D gene is left open where the match is weak.

CDR3: ASSGQGAQPQH
J: TRBJ1-5
V: TRBV25-1
D: TRBD1

CDR3: ASSQEGGHLYEQY
J: TRBJ2-7
V: TRBV4-3
D: -

CDR3: SVEDLTGAHYGYT
J: TRBJ1-2
V: TRBV29-1
D: TRBD1

CDR3: ASSKGTGTNYGYT
J: TRBJ1-2
V: TRBV9
D: TRBD1

CDR3: ASSLGGSNYGYT
J: TRBJ1-2
V: TRBV7-9
D: -

CDR3: SARQGNTEAF
J: TRBJ1-1
V: TRBV29-1
D: TRBD1

CDR3: ASSDQTGGGEMNTEAF
J: TRBJ1-1
V: TRBV19
D: TRBD1

CDR3: ASSSGLAGGLRSEQF
J: TRBJ2-1
V: TRBV5-4
D: TRBD2

CDR3: ASSPQKKGAAYGYT
J: TRBJ1-2
V: TRBV18
D: TRBD1

CDR3: SVNSGNTIY
J: TRBJ1-3
V: TRBV29-1
D: -

CDR3: ASSSRGATGELF
J: TRBJ2-2
V: TRBV19
D: TRBD2

CDR3: ASSLVGTGYHEQY
J: TRBJ2-7
V: TRBV7-9
D: TRBD1

CDR3: ASSPRRGSTDTQY
J: TRBJ2-3
V: TRBV18
D: TRBD1